The 20 T cell receptor beta chains reported below all come from one sample, sequenced in a study of blood T cell repertoires in COVID-19. Data came from immunoSEQ multiplex PCR; TCRdb stores just in-frame clones and leaves some out. The table includes about 190,000 clones, 84% detected once. The material sequenced was peripheral blood. These receptors all come from a man in his thirties or forties with active or convalescent COVID-19.

This chain joins TRBV24-1 and TRBJ2-3; D might be TRBD1 (6 bases). V was clipped by 0 bases and J by 5 bases, with 14 bases between them. In germline, CDR1 is KGHDR, CDR2 SFDVKD. The CDR3 loop spans 16 amino acids. The DNA for the CDR3 is TGTGCCACCAGTGATTTGAGCCCAGGGGTTGAAGATACGCAGTATTTT. Translation gives CATSDLSPGVEDTQYF.

CDR3 nucleotide sequence: TGTGCCAGTAGTATAACAGGGGTTAACACTGAAGCTTTCTTT. Its protein product is CASSITGVNTEAFF. The J gene is TRBJ1-1, the V gene TRBV19; 7 bases agree with TRBD1. Germline V CDR1 and CDR2: LNHDA, SQIVND (reference sequence). The V segment lost 2 bases and the J segment 2 bases; nucleotides outside the gene matches: 2. This CDR3 spans 14 amino acids.

V and J are TRBV6-2 or TRBV6-3 and TRBJ2-6; 15 positions match TRBD2. The germline gives CDR1 MNHEY, CDR2 SVGEGT. This CDR3 spans 18 amino acids. V lost 5 bases and J lost 1; bases outside the gene matches: 3. In DNA form, the CDR3 reads TGTGCCAGCAGTCGGGGACTAGCGGGGGGATCTGGGGCCAACGTCCTGACTTTC. Protein product: CASSRGLAGGSGANVLTF.

This clone was seen just once. The chain has TRBV9 and TRBJ2-7, with 12 bases lining up with TRBD2. Germline CDR1 is SGDLS and CDR2 is YYNGEE. The CDR3 covers 16 residues. V trimming: 0 bases; J trimming: 6 bases; junction bases outside the gene matches: 7. This CDR3 reads CASSVAPLAGGPEQYF. The CDR3 nucleotides read TGTGCCAGCAGCGTAGCTCCCCTAGCGGGAGGGCCCGAGCAGTACTTC.

This chain connects TRBV28 to TRBJ2-5; the D gene is possibly TRBD2 (5 bases). The CDR3 runs to 13 residues. Germline V gene data show CDR1 as MDHEN and CDR2 as SYDVKM. V was cut by 1 base and J by 7 bases, with 10 bases left in between. This CDR3 reads CASSLSLRGTQYF. The DNA for the CDR3 is TGTGCCAGCAGTTTATCCCTCCGGGGGACCCAGTACTTC.

The gene calls are TRBV10-2 and TRBJ2-2; TRBD2 aligns across 13 bases. The germline CDR1 and CDR2 sequences are WSHSY and SAAADI. The CDR3 sequence is 16 residues long. Losses at the gene ends were 7 bases for V and 3 bases for J; bases not matched to a gene: 5. The DNA of the CDR3 is TGCGCCAGCAAAGGACTAGCGGGAGTGGACACCGGGGAGCTGTTTTTT. As protein: CASKGLAGVDTGELFF.

This chain links TRBV27 with TRBJ1-4; 10 bases match TRBD1. V lost 4 bases to trimming and J lost 2 bases; unmatched junction nucleotides: 4. The length of the CDR3 is 16 residues. Germline assignment: CDR1 MNHEY and CDR2 SMNVEV (reference sequence). This CDR3 reads CASSSRGQGTNEKLFF. CDR3 bases: TGTGCCAGCAGTTCCCGGGGACAGGGGACTAATGAAAAACTGTTTTTT.

As to this clone: The junction departs from the called germline gene at one end, perhaps through a read error. J is TRBJ1-1 and V is TRBV27, with D possibly being TRBD1 (5 bases). The CDR3 has 13 residues. Germline V gene data show CDR1 as MNHEY and CDR2 as SMNVEV (reference sequence). CDR3 in amino acids: CASSPQSPVKGVF. CDR3 coding DNA: TGTGCCAGCAGCCCACAGAGCCCAGTCAAAGGGGTCTTT.

This CDR3 is CASSLATVNYGYTF. In nucleotides, the CDR3 is TGCGCCAGCAGCTTGGCCACAGTCAACTATGGCTACACCTTC. This rearrangement joins TRBV5-1 to TRBJ1-2; no clear D gene. There are 14 residues in the CDR3. V shed 0 bases and J shed 2 bases, with 8 bases lying between them. The germline V gene encodes CDR1 SGHRS and CDR2 YFSETQ. The whole variable domain, filled in from reference TRBV5-1 and TRBJ1-2, reads KAGVTQTPRYLIKTRGQQVTLSCSPISGHRSVSWYQQTPGQGLQFLFEYFSETQRNKGNFPGRFSGRQFSNSRSEMNVSTLELGDSALYLCASSLATVNYGYTFGSGTRLTVV.

V usage is TRBV6-5 and J usage is TRBJ1-5; a weak D match, TRBD1 (6 bases). Trimming removed 8 bases at V and 5 bases at J, with 16 bases between. The CDR3 totals 14 residues. The V gene's germline CDR1 is MNHEY and CDR2 SVGAGI. The CDR3 loop reads CASSGAGIYQPQHF. The CDR3 DNA reads as TGTGCCAGCTCAGGGGCAGGGATCTATCAGCCCCAGCATTTT.

In this sample, this clone turned up a few times. This chain connects TRBV7-2 to TRBJ1-2; D is unresolved. Germline CDR1 SGHTA, CDR2 FQGNSA. This CDR3 region has 12 residues. The ends were cut back, 1 base at V and 8 bases at J, with 8 bases in the middle. DNA of the CDR3: TGTGCCAGCAGCTTAGAACTCAGGGGCTACACCTTC. Protein: CASSLELRGYTF.

The chain links TRBV7-9 to TRBJ2-5, with a weak D call TRBD2 (5 bases). CDR1 and CDR2 from the germline V gene are SEHNR and FQNEAQ (reference sequence). Trimming took 5 bases from V and 2 from J, leaving 15 bases between them. The CDR3 runs 15 residues. The CDR3 nucleotides read TGTGCCAGCAGCCACGCGGCCAGCGGACAAGAGACCCAGTACTTC. As protein: CASSHAASGQETQYF. Looking up the rest from reference TRBV7-9 and TRBJ2-5 gives the full variable domain: DTGVSQNPRHKITKRGQNVTFRCDPISEHNRLYWYRQTLGQGPEFLTYFQNEAQLEKSRLLSDRFSAERPKGSFSTLEIQRTEQGDSAMYLCASSHAASGQETQYFGPGTRLLVL.

The chain joins TRBV29-1 to TRBJ1-2; 11 bases align to TRBD1. The germline V gene encodes CDR1 SQVTM and CDR2 ANQGSEA. The length of the CDR3 is 13 residues. Losses at the gene ends were 5 bases for V and 3 bases for J; bases not matched to a gene: 2. The CDR3 loop is CSVRGQGDYGYTF. CDR3 bases: TGCAGCGTTAGGGGACAGGGGGACTATGGCTACACCTTC.

This chain uses TRBV3-1 (or the pseudogene TRBV3-2) with TRBJ2-3; D is possibly TRBD2 (5 bases). CDR1 and CDR2 (germline): LGHDT, YNNKEL (reference sequence). Trimming left V 6 bases short and J 2 bases short, with 9 bases between. CDR3 size: 13 residues. The CDR3 region is CASSRRDTDTQYF. As DNA, the CDR3 is TGTGCCAGCAGTAGACGGGACACAGATACGCAGTATTTT.

The V gene is TRBV11-2, the J gene TRBJ1-1; no clear D gene. The V and J ends lost 2 bases and 6 bases respectively, with 10 bases between them. The CDR3 covers 13 residues. CDR1 is SGHAT and CDR2 is FQNNGV in the germline V gene. CDR3 coding DNA: TGTGCCAGCAGCTTACCGCAGTTCCCTGAAGCTTTCTTT. Residues: CASSLPQFPEAFF.

The chain recombines TRBV5-1 with TRBJ2-3, with 11 bases lining up with TRBD2. The CDR3 is 15 amino acids. The V gene end was trimmed by 4 bases and the J gene end by 6 bases; junction bases not matched to a gene: 7. Germline V gene lookup returns CDR1 SGHRS and CDR2 YFSETQ. CDR3 bases: TGCGCCAGCAGCAAACTAGCGGGAGAGGGGGATACGCAGTATTTT. Translation gives CASSKLAGEGDTQYF.

The J gene is TRBJ1-6, the V gene TRBV10-2, with 8 bases aligning to TRBD1. V was clipped by 8 bases and J by 8 bases; unmatched bases: 5. The CDR3 is 13 residues long. Germline assignment: CDR1 WSHSY and CDR2 SAAADI. CDR3 sequence (DNA): TGCGCCAGCGGCGGACAGGGACATTCACCCCTCCACTTT. Translation gives CASGGQGHSPLHF.

The gene calls are TRBV28 and TRBJ2-5; possibly TRBD1 for D (6 bases). Germline-derived CDR1 and CDR2 are MDHEN and SYDVKM. V lost 4 bases to trimming and J lost 2 bases, with 11 bases between them. The CDR3 has 14 amino acids. DNA of the CDR3: TGTGCCAGCAGTTCCGGACAGTATCAAGAGACCCAGTACTTC. Translated, it gives CASSSGQYQETQYF. The full variable domain, in which reference TRBV28 and TRBJ2-5 provide the parts outside the CDR3, is DVKVTQSSRYLVKRTGEKVFLECVQDMDHENMFWYRQDPGLGLRLIYFSYDVKMKEKGDIPEGYSVSREKKERFSLILESASTNQTSMYLCASSSGQYQETQYFGPGTRLLVL.

V usage is TRBV23-1 and J usage is TRBJ1-2, with 7 bases fitting TRBD1. TRBV23-1 is labeled an ORF, and its function is uncertain. J was trimmed by 6 bases and V by 0 bases; bases with no gene match: 7. The CDR3 consists of 15 residues. The CDR3 DNA is TGCGCCAGCAGTCAATCCCTAGACAGGGTCAATGGCTACACCTTC. It codes for CASSQSLDRVNGYTF.

The rearrangement links TRBV30 to TRBJ2-1; 8 bases agree with TRBD2. The V and J ends lost 0 bases and 7 bases, in that order; junction bases with no gene match: 11. This CDR3 is built from 16 residues. Germline values: CDR1 GTSNPN, CDR2 SVGIG (reference sequence). The CDR3 spells CAWSVGRTSLSNEQFF. CDR3 sequence (DNA): TGTGCCTGGAGTGTTGGCCGGACTAGCCTCTCGAATGAGCAGTTCTTC. Using reference TRBV30 and TRBJ2-1 for the parts outside the CDR3, the full variable domain is SQTIHQWPATLVQPVGSPLSLECTVEGTSNPNLYWYRQAAGRGLQLLFYSVGIGQISSEVPQNLSASRPQDRQFILSSKKLLLSDSGFYLCAWSVGRTSLSNEQFFGPGTRLTVL.